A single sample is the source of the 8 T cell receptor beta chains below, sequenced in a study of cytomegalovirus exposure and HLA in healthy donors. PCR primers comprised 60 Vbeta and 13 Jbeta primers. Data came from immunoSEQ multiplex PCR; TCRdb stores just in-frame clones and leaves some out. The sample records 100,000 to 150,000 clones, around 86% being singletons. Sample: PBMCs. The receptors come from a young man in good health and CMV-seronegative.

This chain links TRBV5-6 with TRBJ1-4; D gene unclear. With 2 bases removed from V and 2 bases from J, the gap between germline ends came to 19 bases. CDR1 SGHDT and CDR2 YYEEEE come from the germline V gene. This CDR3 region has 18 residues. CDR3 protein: CASSFGPTREGTNEKLFF. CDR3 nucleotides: TGTGCCAGCAGCTTTGGCCCCACTCGGGAAGGGACTAATGAAAAACTGTTTTTT.

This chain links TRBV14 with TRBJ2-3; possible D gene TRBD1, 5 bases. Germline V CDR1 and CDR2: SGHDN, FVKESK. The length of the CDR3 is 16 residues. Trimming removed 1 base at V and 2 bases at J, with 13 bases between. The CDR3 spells CASSQVRQIVTDTQYF. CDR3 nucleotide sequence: TGTGCCAGCAGCCAAGTACGACAGATCGTCACAGATACGCAGTATTTT.

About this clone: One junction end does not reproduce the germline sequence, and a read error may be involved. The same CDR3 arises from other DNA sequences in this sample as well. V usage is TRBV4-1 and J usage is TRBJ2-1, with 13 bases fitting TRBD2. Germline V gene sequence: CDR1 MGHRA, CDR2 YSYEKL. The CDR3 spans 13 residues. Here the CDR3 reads CASSPGLAGEQFF. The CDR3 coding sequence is TGCGCTAGCAGCCCGGGACTAGCGGGGGAGCAGTTCTTC.

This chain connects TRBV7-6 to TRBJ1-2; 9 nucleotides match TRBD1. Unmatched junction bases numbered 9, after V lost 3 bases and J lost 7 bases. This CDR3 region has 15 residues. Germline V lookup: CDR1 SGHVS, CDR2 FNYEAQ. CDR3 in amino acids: CASSFASTGGSGYTF. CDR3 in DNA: TGTGCCAGCAGCTTTGCTTCGACAGGGGGGAGTGGCTACACCTTC.

CDR3 coding DNA: TGTGCCAGCAGCTTGGCAGGGGGCGCGTTCACCGGGGAGCTGTTTTTT. This codes for CASSLAGGAFTGELFF. The V gene is TRBV5-4, the J gene TRBJ2-2, with 8 bases identical to TRBD1. Germline V CDR1 and CDR2: SGHNT, YYREEE (reference sequence). J lost 4 bases, V lost 0 bases, and 5 bases had no gene match. The CDR3 covers 16 residues.

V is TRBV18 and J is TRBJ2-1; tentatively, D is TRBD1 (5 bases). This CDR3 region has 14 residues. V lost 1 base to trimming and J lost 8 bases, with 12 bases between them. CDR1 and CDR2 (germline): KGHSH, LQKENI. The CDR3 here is CASSPQGIEDEQFF. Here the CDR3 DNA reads TGTGCCAGCTCACCACAGGGGATCGAGGATGAGCAGTTCTTC. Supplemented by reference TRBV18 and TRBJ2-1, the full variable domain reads NAGVMQNPRHLVRRRGQEARLRCSPMKGHSHVYWYRQLPEEGLKFMVYLQKENIIDESGMPKERFSAEFPKEGPSILRIQQVVRGDSAAYFCASSPQGIEDEQFFGPGTRLTVL.

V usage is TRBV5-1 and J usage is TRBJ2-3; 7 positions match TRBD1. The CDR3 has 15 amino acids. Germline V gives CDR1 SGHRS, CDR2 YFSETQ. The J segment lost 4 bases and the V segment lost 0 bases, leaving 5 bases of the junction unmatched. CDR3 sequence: CASSLDRGSADTQYF. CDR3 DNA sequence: TGCGCCAGCAGCTTGGACAGGGGATCGGCAGATACGCAGTATTTT.

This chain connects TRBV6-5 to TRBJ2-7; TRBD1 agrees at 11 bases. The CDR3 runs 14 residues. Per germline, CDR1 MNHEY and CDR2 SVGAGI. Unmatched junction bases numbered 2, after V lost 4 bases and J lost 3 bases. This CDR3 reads CASSWTGGSYEQYF. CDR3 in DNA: TGTGCCAGCAGTTGGACAGGGGGCAGCTACGAGCAGTACTTC.